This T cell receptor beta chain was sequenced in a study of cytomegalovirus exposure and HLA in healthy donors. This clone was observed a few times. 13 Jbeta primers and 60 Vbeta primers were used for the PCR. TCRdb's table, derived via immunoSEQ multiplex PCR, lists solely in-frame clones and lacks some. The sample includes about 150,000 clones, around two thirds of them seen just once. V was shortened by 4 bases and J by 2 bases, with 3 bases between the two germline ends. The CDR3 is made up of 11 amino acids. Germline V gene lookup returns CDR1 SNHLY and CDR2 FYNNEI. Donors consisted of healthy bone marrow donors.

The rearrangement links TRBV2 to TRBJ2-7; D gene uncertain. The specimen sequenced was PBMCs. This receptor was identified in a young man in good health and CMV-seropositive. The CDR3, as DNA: TGTGCCAGCAGTGGCGCCTACGAGCAGTACTTC. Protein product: CASSGAYEQYF.